These 32 T cell receptor beta chains came from one sample sequenced in a study of naive and memory T cell subsets. The beta constant-region primer was an equimolar mix of two oligonucleotides covering TRBC1 and TRBC2. Four rounds of PCR amplified the ligated cDNA using nested alpha and beta constant-region primers plus SP2. TCRdb itself ran the UMI-ligation and nested PCR reads through MiXCR, one entry per CDR3 protein. The sample carries more than 120,000 distinct CDR3 sequences, approximately 21% recorded once. General study findings and limits: Naive repertoires, especially CD8, held a few larger clonotypes, possibly memory cells re-expressing CD45RA.

These receptors are not linked to any known antigen. Material: naive CD8+ T cells from blood. The origin of the receptors is a human donor in good health.

The V gene is TRBV9, the J gene TRBJ2-1, with a possible D match to TRBD2 (5 bases). Trimming removed 0 bases from V and 4 bases from J, with 14 bases in between. CDR3 length: 16 residues. In germline, CDR1 is SGDLS, CDR2 YYNGEE. The DNA of the CDR3 is TGTGCCAGCAGCGTAGCGGGAACGGCTTTTTACAATGAGCAGTTCTTC. Amino acids: CASSVAGTAFYNEQFF.

The chain is built from TRBV28 and TRBJ2-5, with D maybe TRBD2 (5 bases). With 8 bases removed from V and 0 bases from J, the gap between germline ends came to 10 bases. This CDR3 region has 13 residues. Germline V gene data show CDR1 as MDHEN and CDR2 as SYDVKM. CDR3 in amino acids: CASEKDYQETQYF. The CDR3 DNA is TGTGCCAGCGAGAAGGACTACCAAGAGACCCAGTACTTC.

This clonotype showed up just a few times. The rearrangement joins TRBV29-1 to TRBJ2-1; unclear D gene. The germline V and J ends were trimmed by 1 base and 9 bases, with 13 bases remaining between them. This CDR3 is built from 13 residues. Germline loops: CDR1 SQVTM, CDR2 ANQGSEA. The CDR3 is CSVEVAASGEQFF. Here the CDR3 DNA reads TGCAGCGTTGAAGTGGCGGCTAGTGGTGAGCAGTTCTTC.

This clonotype showed up many times. The rearrangement links TRBV25-1 to TRBJ2-7; TRBD1 might be the D (5 bases). This CDR3 comprises 13 residues. Germline loops: CDR1 MGHDK, CDR2 SYGVNS. V lost 3 bases and J lost 3, with 9 bases in between. CDR3 coding DNA: TGTGCCAGCAGTGATCATGACAGCTACGAGCAGTACTTC. This sequence encodes CASSDHDSYEQYF.

This chain links TRBV10-3 with TRBJ2-7, with D possibly matching TRBD1 (6 bases). Trimming removed 8 bases at V and 2 bases at J, with 13 bases between. This CDR3 has 13 residues. Germline CDR1 reads ENHRY; CDR2 reads SYGVKD. In nucleotides, the CDR3 is TGTGCCATCGGCCGGGACACAACCTACGAGCAGTACTTC. Translating gives CAIGRDTTYEQYF.

This clonotype appeared a few times. This chain uses TRBV12-3 or TRBV12-4 with TRBJ1-3, with D unresolved. The V end lost 6 bases, the J end lost 1 base, and 7 bases lay between the germline ends. The CDR3 is 13 amino acids. CDR3 sequence: CASSLTSGNTIYF. CDR3 in DNA: TGTGCCAGCAGCCTGACATCTGGAAACACCATATATTTT.

The chain's CDR3 is CASSLYDLAASGNTIYF. The DNA of the CDR3 is TGTGCCAGCAGCTTGTACGACCTAGCAGCCTCTGGAAACACCATATATTTT. The chain has TRBV5-4 and TRBJ1-3; D gene ambiguous. Per germline, CDR1 SGHNT and CDR2 YYREEE (reference sequence). Deletions cut 1 base from V and 0 bases from J, with 14 bases between. This CDR3 is built from 17 residues.

V usage is TRBV9 and J usage is TRBJ2-6; a possible D gene is TRBD1 (6 bases). Trimming took 3 bases from V and 1 from J, leaving 8 bases between them. Germline values: CDR1 SGDLS, CDR2 YYNGEE. This CDR3 region has 15 residues. CDR3 residues: CASSGTGSGANVLTF. CDR3 bases: TGTGCCAGCAGCGGAACAGGGTCTGGGGCCAACGTCCTGACTTTC.

This clonotype showed up many times. The chain recombines TRBV7-6 with TRBJ2-5; no reliable D call. Deletions cut 3 bases from V and 3 bases from J, with 8 bases between. The CDR3 is 13 amino acids. Germline CDR1 and CDR2: SGHVS and FNYEAQ. The CDR3 DNA sequence: TGTGCCAGCAGCTTGGGCACAGAAGAGACCCAGTACTTC. It translates to CASSLGTEETQYF.

The CDR3 here is CASSVGDRGPYEQYF. DNA for the CDR3: TGTGCCAGCAGCGTAGGGGACCGCGGACCCTACGAGCAGTACTTC. The rearrangement joins TRBV9 to TRBJ2-7, with D possibly called TRBD1 or TRBD2 (5 bases each). Germline loops: CDR1 SGDLS, CDR2 YYNGEE. CDR3 length: 15 amino acids. The V gene lost 0 bases and the J gene lost 2 bases, with 12 bases spanning the gap.

This clonotype was found a few times. The J gene is TRBJ1-1, the V gene TRBV5-1; D might be TRBD1 (5 bases). Trimming shortened V by 0 bases and J by 2 bases, and 20 bases separated the two germline ends. CDR1 and CDR2 from the germline V gene are SGHRS and YFSETQ. This CDR3 spans 18 amino acids. Written as DNA, the CDR3 is TGCGCCAGCAGCTTGGCCCTCCGAATGACAGAGACAAACACTGAAGCTTTCTTT. Protein sequence: CASSLALRMTETNTEAFF.

In regard to this clonotype: Given a much more abundant clone one base away, this may be a read error. The V gene is TRBV5-1, the J gene TRBJ2-7; maybe TRBD1 (5 bases). This CDR3 region has 13 residues. The germline gives CDR1 SGHRS, CDR2 YFSETQ. The CDR3 here is CASSLGQTYEQHF. As DNA, the CDR3 is TGCGCCAGCAGCTTGGGACAGACCTACGAGCAGCACTTC.

This clonotype was seen a handful of times. The chain carries TRBV5-1 and TRBJ1-1; 7 bases map to TRBD1. Trimming cost V 4 bases and J 3 bases; bases outside gene matches: 6. From germline, CDR1 is SGHRS and CDR2 YFSETQ. The CDR3 length is 14 residues. The CDR3 DNA follows: TGCGCCAGCAGCATCGGACAGGCTTACACTGAAGCTTTCTTT. It specifies CASSIGQAYTEAFF.

The sample holds a few counts of this clonotype. The chain employs TRBV6-4 and TRBJ2-1; 7 nucleotides agree with TRBD2. The V and J ends lost 2 bases and 10 bases, in that order; junction bases with no gene match: 11. The CDR3 covers 15 residues. Germline V gives CDR1 MRHNA, CDR2 SNTAGT. The CDR3 bases are TGTGCCAGCAGTGACCCTGGGGGAGGGCCGTCGGAGCAGTTCTTC. This encodes CASSDPGGGPSEQFF.

In this sample, this clonotype turned up a few times. The chain employs TRBV20-1 and TRBJ2-7; the match to TRBD2 covers 10 bases. There are 16 residues in the CDR3. Germline-derived CDR1 and CDR2 are DFQATT and SNEGSKA (reference sequence). V dropped 8 bases and J dropped 0; count of bases not matched to a gene: 13. The CDR3 DNA is TGCAGTACCCCGTCTATTGCTAGCGGGAGCTCCTACGAGCAGTACTTC. This codes for CSTPSIASGSSYEQYF.

This clonotype has ten or more counts. V usage is TRBV27 and J usage is TRBJ2-7; D is possibly TRBD1 (6 bases). Per germline, CDR1 MNHEY and CDR2 SMNVEV (reference sequence). This CDR3 has 14 amino acids. Deletions cut 6 bases from V and 2 bases from J, with 14 bases between. Written as DNA, the CDR3 is TGTGCCAGCAGCTACAAACAGGGACCCTACGAGCAGTACTTC. Protein product: CASSYKQGPYEQYF.

The CDR3 is CASSLWLAGDYEQYF. The CDR3 nucleotides are TGTGCCAGCAGCTTGTGGTTAGCGGGAGACTACGAGCAGTACTTC. V is TRBV5-6 and J is TRBJ2-7; 9 bases agree with TRBD2. CDR1 and CDR2 from the germline V gene are SGHDT and YYEEEE. V shed 1 base, J shed 3 bases, and the junction held 5 bases outside the gene matches. The CDR3 extends over 15 amino acids.

The genes are TRBV12-3 or TRBV12-4 and TRBJ2-1; D perhaps matches TRBD1 (6 bases). This CDR3 has 14 residues. Trimming took off 5 bases at V and 5 bases at J, with 13 bases between the two ends. CDR3 in DNA: TGTGCCAGCAGTCCTCACAGGGACCACAATGAGCAGTTCTTC. Its protein product is CASSPHRDHNEQFF.

The V gene is TRBV20-1, the J gene TRBJ1-1, with 10 nucleotides matching TRBD1. The CDR3 totals 13 residues. V gave up 6 bases and J gave up 6 bases; unmatched junction bases: 7. The germline V gene has CDR1 DFQATT and CDR2 SNEGSKA (reference sequence). This chain's CDR3 is CSAKGQGYPEAFF. The CDR3 bases are TGCAGTGCCAAGGGACAGGGGTACCCTGAAGCTTTCTTT.

CDR3 nucleotides: TGTGCCTGGAGTGTAGGTGCAGGGGAAGTTGGCTACACCTTC. Amino acid sequence: CAWSVGAGEVGYTF. The genes are TRBV30 and TRBJ1-2; tentative D call: TRBD1 (6 bases). The germline V and J ends were trimmed by 0 bases and 7 bases, with 15 bases remaining between them. The CDR3 runs 14 residues. CDR1 and CDR2 (germline): GTSNPN, SVGIG (reference sequence).

Concerning this clonotype itself: One junction end does not reproduce the germline sequence, and a read error may be involved. V gene TRBV9 combines with J gene TRBJ2-3, with D perhaps TRBD1 (6 bases). Germline lookup yields CDR1 SGDLS and CDR2 YYNGEE. The CDR3 spans 15 residues. In DNA, the CDR3 is TGTGCCAGCACCGTAGATAACAGGGTCGGCGATACGCAGTATTTT. It encodes CASTVDNRVGDTQYF.

At least ten counts were recorded for this clonotype. Written as DNA, the CDR3 is TGTGCCAGCAGTGTAGGCTTGTGGTATAATGAGCAGTTCTTC. It translates to CASSVGLWYNEQFF. V gene TRBV28 combines with J gene TRBJ2-1; D gene ambiguous. Per the germline V gene, CDR1 is MDHEN and CDR2 is SYDVKM. The length of the CDR3 is 14 residues. The V gene lost 5 bases and the J gene lost 7 bases, with 15 bases spanning the gap.

The chain combines TRBV6-6 with TRBJ1-1; D ambiguous. Germline V lookup: CDR1 MNHNY, CDR2 SVGAGI (reference sequence). V lost 0 bases to trimming and J lost 8 bases, with 16 bases between them. The CDR3 has 15 amino acids. The DNA for the CDR3 is TGTGCCAGCAGTTACTCCAACCAGGTTATCACAGAAGCTTTCTTT. Amino acid sequence: CASSYSNQVITEAFF.

CDR3 protein: CASSPSPGNELFFYEQYF. CDR3 nucleotide sequence: TGTGCCAGCAGCCCGAGTCCCGGGAACGAACTTTTTTTCTACGAGCAGTACTTC. The chain has TRBV3-1 and TRBJ2-7, with a weak D call TRBD2 (5 bases). The CDR3 consists of 18 residues. Germline CDR1 is LGHDT and CDR2 is YNNKEL (reference sequence). V lost 4 bases to trimming and J lost 3 bases, with 25 bases between them.

Only a few counts were recorded for this clonotype. The V gene is TRBV29-1, the J gene TRBJ2-1, with D hard to call. Trimming shortened V by 8 bases and J by 1 base, and 12 bases separated the two germline ends. The germline V gene has CDR1 SQVTM and CDR2 ANQGSEA. This CDR3 comprises 13 residues. The CDR3 spells CSPVLESYNEQFF. The CDR3 DNA reads TGCAGCCCCGTATTGGAGTCCTACAATGAGCAGTTCTTC.

This rearrangement joins TRBV11-2 to TRBJ2-5; maybe TRBD2 (6 bases). CDR1 is SGHAT, CDR2 FQNNGV, per germline. The CDR3 length is 14 residues. V lost 2 bases, J lost 3 bases, and 10 bases lay in between. This CDR3 is CASSLQSGEETQYF. CDR3 coding DNA: TGTGCCAGCAGCTTACAGTCGGGAGAAGAGACCCAGTACTTC.

Only a few counts were recorded for this clonotype. This chain joins TRBV6-6 and TRBJ2-5; TRBD2 aligns across 7 bases. CDR3 length: 12 amino acids. CDR1 is MNHNY, CDR2 SVGAGI, per germline (reference sequence). V dropped 4 bases and J dropped 5; count of bases not matched to a gene: 1. CDR3 nucleotides: TGTGCCAGCAGTTGGGAGGGTGAGACCCAGTACTTC. This codes for CASSWEGETQYF.

This chain uses TRBV6-2 or TRBV6-3 with TRBJ2-1; maybe TRBD2 (6 bases). This CDR3 is 17 amino acids long. Germline lookup yields CDR1 MNHEY and CDR2 SVGEGT. V gave up 2 bases and J gave up 6 bases, with 20 bases separating them. CDR3 sequence: CASSYGWAGPFPNEQFF. CDR3 sequence (DNA): TGTGCCAGCAGTTACGGTTGGGCGGGACCTTTTCCCAATGAGCAGTTCTTC.

The CDR3, as DNA: TGTGCCAGCAGTATGGTTTGGAGCACTGAAGCTTTCTTT. Translating gives CASSMVWSTEAFF. The genes are TRBV28 and TRBJ1-1; D unresolved. Trimming removed 5 bases at V and 4 bases at J, with 11 bases between. This CDR3 comprises 13 residues. Per germline, CDR1 MDHEN and CDR2 SYDVKM.

This clonotype showed up many times. The chain uses TRBV10-2 and TRBJ2-3; no definite D call. Germline CDR1 is WSHSY and CDR2 is SAAADI. This CDR3 is 14 amino acids long. Trimming removed 3 bases from V and 2 bases from J, with 9 bases in between. CDR3 coding DNA: TGCGCCAGCAGTGATTGGTCCTCCACAGATACGCAGTATTTT. As protein: CASSDWSSTDTQYF.

This clonotype was counted between two and nine times. J is TRBJ2-1 and V is TRBV29-1; possible D gene TRBD1, 6 bases. Trimming left V 3 bases short and J 0 bases short, with 21 bases between. CDR3 length equals 18 residues. CDR1 and CDR2 (germline): SQVTM, ANQGSEA. The CDR3 spells CSVDLTGTPRSSYNEQFF. CDR3 in DNA: TGCAGCGTTGATCTGACGGGGACACCTAGGAGCTCCTACAATGAGCAGTTCTTC.

The chain is built from TRBV6-6 and TRBJ2-3; the match to TRBD2 covers 7 bases. V lost 0 bases and J lost 2; bases outside the gene matches: 8. The CDR3 spans 17 residues. Per germline, CDR1 MNHNY and CDR2 SVGAGI (reference sequence). The CDR3 bases are TGTGCCAGCAGTTACTCGGGGGAGGGCGAATACACAGATACGCAGTATTTT. Its protein product is CASSYSGEGEYTDTQYF.